The 11 T cell receptor beta chains listed next were all sequenced from one sample in a study of long-term antiretroviral therapy in people with HIV. Version v3.0 of the immunoSEQ assay was performed at survey level. The table came from immunoSEQ multiplex PCR; TCRdb's copy has only in-frame clones and leaves some out. Of under 30,000 clones listed, around four fifths are singletons. The sample was unsorted PBMCs, taken 3 years after starting antiretroviral therapy. These receptors came from a man between 18 and 29 years old with HIV.

This clone has only a few counts. This chain connects TRBV19 to TRBJ1-2; weak D call: TRBD1 (5 bases). CDR3 length equals 16 residues. The V gene's germline CDR1 is LNHDA and CDR2 SQIVND (reference sequence). V lost 5 bases and J 5 bases, leaving 21 bases between the germline ends. The CDR3 protein is CASSFPDTTRGYGYTF. CDR3 sequence (DNA): TGTGCCAGTAGTTTCCCCGACACAACGAGGGGATATGGCTACACCTTC.

The chain combines TRBV2 with TRBJ2-3, with 9 bases lining up with TRBD1. CDR1 SNHLY and CDR2 FYNNEI come from the germline V gene. V was pared by 6 bases and J by 4 bases, with 5 bases of the junction left unmatched. The CDR3 loop spans 14 amino acids. Here the CDR3 DNA reads TGTGCCAGCAGCCTGGACAGGGGCCCAGATACGCAGTATTTT. Protein: CASSLDRGPDTQYF.

This clone appeared a single time. The genes are TRBV28 and TRBJ1-4, with unresolved D. Germline values: CDR1 MDHEN, CDR2 SYDVKM. Trimming stripped 10 bases from V and 3 bases from J, with 18 bases between. There are 15 residues in the CDR3. CDR3 nucleotides: TGTGCCACCGGGGTTGTGAGGGCCCCTAATGAAAAACTGTTTTTT. Protein sequence: CATGVVRAPNEKLFF.

This clone was counted a single time. The chain combines TRBV28 with TRBJ2-7, with D unresolved. Per the germline V gene, CDR1 is MDHEN and CDR2 is SYDVKM. V lost 6 bases and J lost 6, with 15 bases in between. The CDR3 loop spans 13 amino acids. CDR3 amino acids: CASRDDLGSEQYV. The CDR3 DNA reads TGTGCCAGCAGAGACGATCTTGGATCCGAGCAGTACGTC.

This chain connects TRBV6-5 to TRBJ2-5; 11 bases match TRBD2. The CDR3 has 13 residues. The V gene's germline CDR1 is MNHEY and CDR2 SVGAGI. Unmatched junction bases numbered 1, after V lost 8 bases and J lost 2 bases. CDR3 loop: CASASGGQETQYF. CDR3 DNA: TGTGCCAGCGCTAGCGGGGGGCAAGAGACCCAGTACTTC.

The chain has TRBV5-5 and TRBJ1-2; TRBD1 aligns across 10 bases. The germline gives CDR1 SGHKS, CDR2 YYEKEE (reference sequence). This CDR3 has 15 residues. Trimming took 4 bases from V and 6 from J; bases not matched to a gene: 9. CDR3 in DNA: TGTGCCAGCAGCCCCCGACAGGGGGCAAGCGATGGCTACACCTTC. Translating gives CASSPRQGASDGYTF.

The chain joins TRBV2 to TRBJ1-6; the D is unclear. This CDR3 is 10 amino acids long. Looked up from germline, CDR1 is SNHLY and CDR2 is FYNNEI. V was shortened by 3 bases and J by 16 bases, with 7 bases between the two germline ends. CDR3 sequence reads: CASSEGYLHF. DNA for the CDR3: TGTGCCAGCAGTGAGGGGTATCTCCACTTT.

The rearrangement uses TRBV5-8 and TRBJ1-2; TRBD1 is a possible D gene (5 bases). The V gene lost 4 bases and the J gene lost 7 bases, with 17 bases spanning the gap. CDR3 length: 14 amino acids. Germline values: CDR1 SGHTS, CDR2 YDEGEE. The CDR3 reads CASSISGPGGGYTF. The CDR3, as DNA: TGTGCCAGCAGCATATCAGGCCCGGGGGGTGGCTACACCTTC.

Here the CDR3 DNA reads TGTGCCAGCAGTCCGATAGCGGGGGGGCCGTATGAGCAGTTCTTC. The encoded protein is CASSPIAGGPYEQFF. The genes are TRBV27 and TRBJ2-1, with TRBD2 identical over 11 bases. V lost 5 bases and J lost 8; bases outside the gene matches: 8. Germline CDR1 is MNHEY and CDR2 is SMNVEV (reference sequence). The CDR3 runs 15 residues.

This chain joins TRBV5-1 and TRBJ1-2; D remains unclear. CDR1 and CDR2 from the germline V gene are SGHRS and YFSETQ. V lost 4 bases and J 5 bases, leaving 9 bases between the germline ends. The CDR3 has 12 residues. The CDR3 DNA reads as TGCGCCAGCAGCCTGGACGTGTATGGCTACACCTTC. As protein: CASSLDVYGYTF. Combining the CDR3 with reference TRBV5-1 and TRBJ1-2 gives the whole variable domain KAGVTQTPRYLIKTRGQQVTLSCSPISGHRSVSWYQQTPGQGLQFLFEYFSETQRNKGNFPGRFSGRQFSNSRSEMNVSTLELGDSALYLCASSLDVYGYTFGSGTRLTVV.

The sample holds one count of this clone. The V gene is TRBV25-1, the J gene TRBJ2-1; D is unresolved. The V gene lost 8 bases and the J gene lost 2 bases, with 13 bases spanning the gap. Germline CDR1 reads MGHDK; CDR2 reads SYGVNS. The CDR3 spans 14 residues. CDR3 region: CASARAAPYNEQFF. The CDR3 DNA reads as TGTGCCAGCGCCCGGGCCGCTCCCTACAATGAGCAGTTCTTC.